Given below is one TCR beta chain in context. The entry originates in a study of blood T cell repertoires in COVID-19. The overall study: Samples representing acute and convalescent COVID-19 were sourced from the United States, Italy and Spain. Sources were T cells, B-cell-depleted T cells, or PBMCs; the material itself was cDNA or gDNA.

V was cut by 2 bases and J by 5 bases, with 11 bases left in between. This CDR3 is built from 14 residues. CDR1 is SGHTA, CDR2 FQGTGA, per germline. Authors' data handling: Reference gene primers were amplified, and this amplification served to estimate nucleated cell counts. TCRdb keeps only in-frame clones here, not all; method: immunoSEQ multiplex PCR. That table is the source of V, J and clone size, and D and trimming were worked out from the DNA. The table lists some 310,000 clones, around 87% of them singletons. It was during active infection that Seattle patients were enrolled and then longitudinally followed.

Sequencing was performed on peripheral blood. The TCR originated in a woman aged 40 to 55 with COVID-19, enrolled during active disease. The chain joins TRBV7-3 to TRBJ2-3; possibly TRBD2 for D (5 bases). Here the CDR3 reads CASSLHVRGDTQYF. In nucleotides, the CDR3 is TGTGCCAGCAGCTTACATGTCCGGGGAGATACGCAGTATTTT.